These 24 T cell receptor beta chains came from one sample sequenced in a study of read filtering for tumor transcriptome and immune sequencing. The library was built from roughly 400 ng RNA with molecular barcoded adaptors for alpha/delta and beta/gamma chains. TCRdb called the reads again in MiXCR, with one record for every CDR3 protein. The sample holds tens of thousands of distinct CDR3 sequences, roughly an eighth seen once. The sequencing input was a population of CD138-negative cells sorted from bone marrow. The receptors come from a donor at least 40 years old with multiple myeloma.

This clonotype showed up many times. This rearrangement joins TRBV5-6 to TRBJ1-5, with D maybe TRBD1 (5 bases). Germline V CDR1 and CDR2: SGHDT, YYEEEE. The V gene lost 1 base and the J gene lost 2 bases, with 13 bases spanning the gap. CDR3 length: 16 residues. The CDR3 region is CASSLWAGGRNQPQHF. The CDR3 nucleotides read TGTGCCAGCAGCTTGTGGGCGGGGGGACGCAATCAGCCCCAGCATTTT.

In this sample, this clonotype turned up many times. J is TRBJ2-1 and V is TRBV4-2, with D perhaps TRBD1 (5 bases). The V end was cut by 0 bases, the J end by 10 bases, with 7 bases between. This CDR3 contains 12 residues. Germline lookup yields CDR1 LGHNA and CDR2 YNFKEQ. The CDR3 reads CASSQEWGEQFF. CDR3 coding DNA: TGTGCCAGCAGCCAAGAATGGGGCGAGCAGTTCTTC.

This clonotype was observed at least ten times. The J gene is TRBJ2-3, the V gene TRBV5-1; tentative D call: TRBD2 (6 bases). The CDR3 sequence is 13 residues long. V shed 3 bases and J shed 4 bases, with 9 bases lying between them. In germline, CDR1 is SGHRS, CDR2 YFSETQ. The CDR3 nucleotides are TGCGCCAGCAGCTCATTAGCGGCAGATACGCAGTATTTT. Residues: CASSSLAADTQYF.

To note about this clonotype: Germline and junction disagree at one end, which may indicate a read error. DNA of the CDR3: TGTGCCACCAGTGATCCCGGGACAGGGAACACCAGGGAGCTGTTTTTT. Its protein product is CATSDPGTGNTRELFF. The chain carries TRBV24-1 and TRBJ2-2; 9 bases map to TRBD1. Germline V lookup: CDR1 KGHDR, CDR2 SFDVKD. This CDR3 is 16 amino acids long.

The sample holds many counts of this clonotype. The chain combines TRBV5-1 with TRBJ2-1; no firm D call. The CDR3 runs 12 residues. The germline gives CDR1 SGHRS, CDR2 YFSETQ. Trimming shortened V by 1 base and J by 5 bases, and 4 bases separated the two germline ends. The CDR3 coding sequence is TGCGCCAGCAGCTTGACGGACAATGAGCAGTTCTTC. Encoded protein: CASSLTDNEQFF.

This clonotype was counted many times. The chain recombines TRBV20-1 with TRBJ1-1; D possibly corresponds to TRBD1 (6 bases). Between the trimmed V and J ends, which lost 6 bases and 0 bases, there was a span of 17 bases. Germline CDR1 is DFQATT and CDR2 is SNEGSKA (reference sequence). The CDR3 has 15 amino acids. The CDR3 bases are TGCAGTGCCGAAGGGGGGCGGTGGATGAACACTGAAGCTTTCTTT. It is translated as CSAEGGRWMNTEAFF.

This clonotype was observed at least ten times. This chain connects TRBV28 to TRBJ2-7; 10 bases fit TRBD2. This CDR3 spans 14 amino acids. The germline V gene has CDR1 MDHEN and CDR2 SYDVKM. Trimming removed 9 bases from V and 3 bases from J; junction bases left unmatched: 8. Here the CDR3 DNA reads TGTGCCAGTCTAACCGGGACTAGCGACTACGAGCAGTACTTC. Protein sequence: CASLTGTSDYEQYF.

The chain carries TRBV20-1 and TRBJ2-2; 10 bases align to TRBD2. Trimming at V came to 3 bases and at J to 7 bases, leaving 11 bases not matched to a gene. CDR1 and CDR2 (germline): DFQATT, SNEGSKA (reference sequence). The CDR3 has 16 amino acids. CDR3 DNA sequence: TGCAGTGCTAGTCGCCTAGCGGGAGTTCAAAACGGGGAGCTGTTTTTT. It encodes CSASRLAGVQNGELFF.

This clonotype was seen repeatedly, ten times or more. The rearrangement links TRBV6-5 to TRBJ2-1; the D is unclear. CDR1 MNHEY and CDR2 SVGAGI come from the germline V gene. CDR3 length equals 11 residues. Trimming left V 1 base short and J 6 bases short, with 1 base between. In DNA, the CDR3 is TGTGCCAGCAGTTACTTCAATGAGCAGTTCTTC. Its translation is CASSYFNEQFF.

This clonotype was detected many times. The chain combines TRBV24-1 with TRBJ2-1; the D gene could be TRBD1 or TRBD2 (5 bases each). V was pared by 1 base and J by 0 bases, with 18 bases between. Germline assignment: CDR1 KGHDR and CDR2 SFDVKD. The CDR3 has 19 residues. In DNA, the CDR3 is TGTGCCACCAGTGATTTCGTGACAGAAACTAGGAGCTCCTACAATGAGCAGTTCTTC. It specifies CATSDFVTETRSSYNEQFF.

At least ten counts were recorded for this clonotype. The chain recombines TRBV29-1 with TRBJ2-1; D is possibly TRBD2 (6 bases). The CDR3 is 14 amino acids. Germline V lookup: CDR1 SQVTM, CDR2 ANQGSEA. V was cut by 6 bases and J by 7 bases, with 19 bases left in between. The DNA for the CDR3 is TGCAGCGTCGTACCGGGACTGCATGTGAATGAGCAGTTCTTC. Protein: CSVVPGLHVNEQFF.

In regard to this clonotype: A much larger clonotype is one base distant, so this may be a read error. CDR3 in amino acids: CASSGGPQTQHF. CDR3 DNA sequence: TGTGCCAGCAGCGGGGGGCCTCAGACCCAGCATTTT. This chain links TRBV7-9 with TRBJ1-5; a weak D match, TRBD1 (6 bases). The CDR3 runs 12 residues. Germline V CDR1 and CDR2: SEHNR, FQNEAQ (reference sequence).

This clonotype occurred many times. The chain's CDR3 is CASSAWTDGGANVLTF. For the CDR3, the DNA is TGTGCCAGCAGTGCTTGGACTGATGGAGGGGCCAACGTCCTGACTTTC. V and J are TRBV28 and TRBJ2-6; weak D call: TRBD2 (5 bases). Trimming removed 5 bases from V and 4 bases from J, with 15 bases in between. The CDR3 consists of 16 residues. Germline lookup yields CDR1 MDHEN and CDR2 SYDVKM.

This clonotype is large. The chain carries TRBV6-5 and TRBJ1-4, with TRBD1 as a possible D gene (6 bases). The CDR3 loop spans 13 amino acids. Trimming took 5 bases from V and 7 from J, leaving 11 bases between them. Germline CDR1 and CDR2: MNHEY and SVGAGI. CDR3 residues: CASSETGSEKLFF. As DNA, the CDR3 is TGTGCCAGCAGTGAAACAGGGAGTGAAAAACTGTTTTTT.

This clonotype is categorized as medium-sized. This chain connects TRBV29-1 to TRBJ2-1; possible D gene TRBD2, 5 bases. CDR3 length: 14 residues. Germline V gene sequence: CDR1 SQVTM, CDR2 ANQGSEA. Trimming cost V 7 bases and J 2 bases, with 15 bases left between them. CDR3 coding DNA: TGCAGCGCCAGAGAGGGCCTTACCTACAATGAGCAGTTCTTC. It encodes CSAREGLTYNEQFF.

This clonotype was found once. A much larger clone lies a single base off, so this may be a read error. The chain combines TRBV6-1 with TRBJ2-7; no definite D call. V lost 7 bases to trimming and J lost 1 base, with 14 bases between them. Germline values: CDR1 MNHNS, CDR2 SASEGT. The CDR3 runs to 14 residues. In DNA, the CDR3 is TGTGCCAGCACGAGAGAGGACCGTTCCTACGAGCAGTACTTC. Residues: CASTREDRSYEQYF.

V is TRBV11-2 and J is TRBJ2-1; 9 bases fit TRBD1. The V and J ends lost 3 bases and 4 bases, in that order; junction bases with no gene match: 4. Germline V gene lookup returns CDR1 SGHAT and CDR2 FQNNGV. The CDR3 is 15 amino acids. CDR3 DNA sequence: TGTGCCAGCAGCTTCGGGACAGGGAAATACAATGAGCAGTTCTTC. As protein: CASSFGTGKYNEQFF.

Many counts were recorded for this clonotype. CDR3 protein: CASSPLAGGLANEQFF. In nucleotides, the CDR3 is TGCGCCAGCAGCCCCCTAGCGGGAGGTTTGGCCAATGAGCAGTTCTTC. The chain is built from TRBV5-1 and TRBJ2-1, with TRBD2 identical over 11 bases. The CDR3 runs to 16 residues. Germline V gene data show CDR1 as SGHRS and CDR2 as YFSETQ. V lost 4 bases to trimming and J lost 6 bases; unmatched junction nucleotides: 9.

This clonotype occurred a few times. The rearrangement links TRBV3-2 to TRBJ2-2. TRBV3-2 is a pseudogene. The CDR3 runs to 15 residues. CDR3 coding DNA: TGTGCCAGCAGCCAAGGGCAGGTGGTCACCGGGGAGCTGTTTTTT. Translation gives CASSQGQVVTGELFF.

This clonotype was recorded many times. The rearrangement uses TRBV27 and TRBJ1-5, with D perhaps TRBD1 (6 bases). CDR3 length: 17 amino acids. CDR1 is MNHEY and CDR2 is SMNVEV in the germline V gene (reference sequence). Trimming stripped 5 bases from V and 1 base from J, with 18 bases between. In nucleotides, the CDR3 is TGTGCCAGCAGTGGGGGGGGGGGCTACGGAAGCAATCAGCCCCAGCATTTT. Protein sequence: CASSGGGGYGSNQPQHF.

This clonotype was observed at least ten times. The V and J genes are TRBV29-1 and TRBJ2-5; D is ambiguous. CDR1 and CDR2 from the germline V gene are SQVTM and ANQGSEA. The CDR3 length is 13 residues. V shed 3 bases and J shed 7 bases, with 15 bases lying between them. CDR3 loop: CSVEISGLGTQYF. CDR3 coding DNA: TGCAGCGTTGAGATTTCAGGTTTGGGGACCCAGTACTTC.

The chain couples TRBV5-1 to TRBJ2-1; D may correspond to TRBD1 or TRBD2 (5 bases each). This CDR3 region has 15 residues. The germline V gene has CDR1 SGHRS and CDR2 YFSETQ. With 7 bases removed from V and 7 bases from J, the gap between germline ends came to 21 bases. CDR3 amino acids: CASSFGASLQNEQFF. The CDR3 DNA follows: TGCGCCAGCTCCTTCGGGGCTAGCCTACAAAATGAGCAGTTCTTC.

At least ten counts were recorded for this clonotype. The chain uses TRBV6-2 or TRBV6-3 and TRBJ2-3, with TRBD2 matching over 10 bases. The V segment lost 2 bases and the J segment 2 bases; nucleotides outside the gene matches: 16. Germline-derived CDR1 and CDR2 are MNHEY and SVGEGT. The CDR3 is 20 amino acids. CDR3 residues: CASSYVGLAEKIRYTDTQYF. For the CDR3, the DNA is TGTGCCAGCAGTTACGTTGGACTAGCGGAGAAAATTCGGTACACAGATACGCAGTATTTT.

At least ten counts were recorded for this clonotype. The gene calls are TRBV29-1 and TRBJ2-7; TRBD2 matches 8 bases. From germline, CDR1 is SQVTM and CDR2 ANQGSEA. V lost 7 bases to trimming and J lost 0 bases; unmatched junction nucleotides: 2. CDR3 length: 12 residues. CDR3: CSAGTSSYEQYF. CDR3 coding DNA: TGCAGCGCTGGGACTAGCTCCTACGAGCAGTACTTC.